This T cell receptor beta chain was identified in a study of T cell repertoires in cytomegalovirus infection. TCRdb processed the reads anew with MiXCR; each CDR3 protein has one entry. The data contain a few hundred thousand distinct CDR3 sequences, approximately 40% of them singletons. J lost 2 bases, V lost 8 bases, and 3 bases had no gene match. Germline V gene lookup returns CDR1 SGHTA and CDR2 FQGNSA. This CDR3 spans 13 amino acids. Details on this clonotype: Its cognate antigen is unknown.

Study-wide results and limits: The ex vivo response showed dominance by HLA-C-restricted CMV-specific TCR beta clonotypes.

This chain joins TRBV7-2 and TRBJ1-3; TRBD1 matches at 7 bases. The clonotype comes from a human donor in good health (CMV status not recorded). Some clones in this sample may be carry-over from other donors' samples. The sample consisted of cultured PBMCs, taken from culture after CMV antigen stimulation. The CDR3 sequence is CASGTAAGNTIYF. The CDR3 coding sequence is TGTGCCAGCGGGACAGCTGCTGGAAACACCATATATTTT.